The rows below give T cell receptor beta chains drawn from one sample of a study of blood T cell repertoires in COVID-19. The method was immunoSEQ multiplex PCR; TCRdb's version includes in-frame clones alone and lacks a portion of them. The sample carries approximately 150,000 clones, 80% recorded once. Sequenced: peripheral blood. The receptor set was obtained from a woman aged 45 to 65 with acute or convalescent COVID-19. The CDR3 runs from the conserved cysteine through the conserved F or W. The order of the fields is D gene, J gene, V gene, clone size, CDR3 DNA, CDR3 protein. The D gene is left open where the match is weak. Clone size, where shown, is once, few, many, or a class for clones that have expanded.

D gene: TRBD1
J gene: TRBJ1-2
V gene: TRBV30
clone size: -
CDR3 DNA: TGTGCCTGGAGTGTGGGACAGGCGTATGGCTACACCTTC
CDR3 protein: CAWSVGQAYGYTF

D gene: TRBD1
J gene: TRBJ1-2
V gene: TRBV7-2
clone size: -
CDR3 DNA: TGTGCCAGCAGCCCCGGACAGGGAAGTGGCTACACCTTC
CDR3 protein: CASSPGQGSGYTF

D gene: -
J gene: TRBJ1-6
V gene: TRBV6-5
clone size: -
CDR3 DNA: TGTGCCAGCAGTTACGGAGGTTTCAATTCACCCCTCCACTTT
CDR3 protein: CASSYGGFNSPLHF

D gene: -
J gene: TRBJ2-3
V gene: TRBV7-9
clone size: many
CDR3 DNA: TGTGCCAGCAGCTTACAGGGGTCTAGCACAGATACGCAGTATTTT
CDR3 protein: CASSLQGSSTDTQYF

D gene: -
J gene: TRBJ1-5
V gene: TRBV6-2/TRBV6-3
clone size: -
CDR3 DNA: TGTGCCAGCAGTTTGATTCACAGGGCCCAGCATTTT
CDR3 protein: CASSLIHRAQHF

D gene: -
J gene: TRBJ1-2
V gene: TRBV19
clone size: few
CDR3 DNA: TGTGCCAGCGGGGGACCGACCTATGGCTACACCTTC
CDR3 protein: CASGGPTYGYTF

D gene: TRBD1
J gene: TRBJ1-5
V gene: TRBV18
clone size: -
CDR3 DNA: TGTGCCAGCTCACAAGGACAGGGAGGTCAGCCCCAGCATTTT
CDR3 protein: CASSQGQGGQPQHF

D gene: TRBD1
J gene: TRBJ1-2
V gene: TRBV19
clone size: -
CDR3 DNA: TGTGCCAGTAGTCCCCGAGTGACAGGGGGCGATGGCTACACCTTC
CDR3 protein: CASSPRVTGGDGYTF

D gene: -
J gene: TRBJ1-2
V gene: TRBV29-1
clone size: -
CDR3 DNA: TGCAGCGGGGGATCCCAGGGAAATGGCTACACCTTC
CDR3 protein: CSGGSQGNGYTF

D gene: -
J gene: TRBJ1-4
V gene: TRBV4-2
clone size: -
CDR3 DNA: TGTGCCAGCAGCCAAGATTTGAGCCGCTATAACTATGAAAAACTGTTTTTT
CDR3 protein: CASSQDLSRYNYEKLFF

D gene: -
J gene: TRBJ1-3
V gene: TRBV29-1
clone size: -
CDR3 DNA: TGCAGCGTGGAGAGGGTCGCGGGGGGAAACACCATATATTTT
CDR3 protein: CSVERVAGGNTIYF

D gene: -
J gene: TRBJ2-7
V gene: TRBV5-1
clone size: -
CDR3 DNA: TGCGCCAGCAGCCCCACAGGGCTCGACGAGCAGTACTTC
CDR3 protein: CASSPTGLDEQYF

D gene: -
J gene: TRBJ1-3
V gene: TRBV18
clone size: -
CDR3 DNA: TGTGCCAGCTCACTCCTTCCGATGAACAGGGTCCTCTCTGGAAACACCATATATTTT
CDR3 protein: CASSLLPMNRVLSGNTIYF

D gene: -
J gene: TRBJ1-3
V gene: TRBV7-2
clone size: -
CDR3 DNA: TGTGCCAGCAGCTTAGGCGGGAAGGGTACTGGAAACACCATATATTTT
CDR3 protein: CASSLGGKGTGNTIYF

D gene: TRBD2
J gene: TRBJ2-1
V gene: TRBV19
clone size: -
CDR3 DNA: TGTGCCAGTAGTATGTCCTTGGGACTAGCGGTTAACAATGAGCAGTTCTTC
CDR3 protein: CASSMSLGLAVNNEQFF

D gene: -
J gene: TRBJ2-7
V gene: TRBV2
clone size: -
CDR3 DNA: TGTGCCAGCAGTGAAACAGGAAAAACCTACGAGCAGTACTTC
CDR3 protein: CASSETGKTYEQYF

D gene: TRBD2
J gene: TRBJ2-1
V gene: TRBV5-6
clone size: -
CDR3 DNA: TGTGCCAGCAGCTGGAATCCTAGCGGAGATCAGTTCTTC
CDR3 protein: CASSWNPSGDQFF

D gene: TRBD1
J gene: TRBJ2-5
V gene: TRBV7-8
clone size: -
CDR3 DNA: TGTGCCAGCAGCCCGCCGGGACAGGGTCAAGAGACCCAGTACTTC
CDR3 protein: CASSPPGQGQETQYF

D gene: -
J gene: TRBJ1-2
V gene: TRBV6-5
clone size: few
CDR3 DNA: TGTGCCACACTACAGGTACCGATCTACACCTTC
CDR3 protein: CATLQVPIYTF

D gene: -
J gene: TRBJ1-2
V gene: TRBV7-2
clone size: -
CDR3 DNA: TGTGCCAGCAGCTTGAGCGGACAGCTCGCTTATGGCTACACCTTC
CDR3 protein: CASSLSGQLAYGYTF

D gene: TRBD1
J gene: TRBJ1-6
V gene: TRBV6-5
clone size: -
CDR3 DNA: TGTGCCAGCAGCAAAGAACAGGGGGCGAGTTCACCCCTCCACTTT
CDR3 protein: CASSKEQGASSPLHF

D gene: -
J gene: TRBJ1-1
V gene: TRBV7-9
clone size: -
CDR3 DNA: TGTGCCAGCAGCCGGACAGTTTACACTGAAGCTTTCTTT
CDR3 protein: CASSRTVYTEAFF

D gene: -
J gene: TRBJ1-3
V gene: TRBV7-7
clone size: once
CDR3 DNA: TGTGCCAGCAGCTTAGGGGCGGGAAACACCATATATTTT
CDR3 protein: CASSLGAGNTIYF

D gene: -
J gene: TRBJ2-1
V gene: TRBV7-2
clone size: -
CDR3 DNA: TGTGCCAGCAGCCCCGGGACTGTGACACGGCTCGAGCAGTTCTTC
CDR3 protein: CASSPGTVTRLEQFF

D gene: -
J gene: TRBJ1-4
V gene: TRBV5-5
clone size: -
CDR3 DNA: TGTGCCAGCAGCGTAACAGGGACCACTAATGAAAAACTGTTTTTT
CDR3 protein: CASSVTGTTNEKLFF

D gene: TRBD1
J gene: TRBJ1-5
V gene: TRBV7-9
clone size: -
CDR3 DNA: TGTGCCAGCAGCTCACCGGGACAGGGTAATCAGCCCCAGCATTTT
CDR3 protein: CASSSPGQGNQPQHF

D gene: -
J gene: TRBJ2-1
V gene: TRBV6-2/TRBV6-3
clone size: -
CDR3 DNA: TGTGCCAGCAGTTATTACGCGGGGCGGGATGAGCAGTTCTTC
CDR3 protein: CASSYYAGRDEQFF

D gene: -
J gene: TRBJ1-2
V gene: TRBV6-5
clone size: -
CDR3 DNA: TGTGCCAGCAGTTACCCCGGGTCGGAGGGAAGGAATGGCTACACCTTC
CDR3 protein: CASSYPGSEGRNGYTF

D gene: -
J gene: TRBJ2-5
V gene: TRBV4-3
clone size: -
CDR3 DNA: TGCGCCAGCAGCCAAGGGTTGGGGGCTCAGGAGACCCAGTACTTC
CDR3 protein: CASSQGLGAQETQYF

D gene: -
J gene: TRBJ1-1
V gene: TRBV4-3
clone size: -
CDR3 DNA: TGCGCCAGCAGCCATCAGGACACTGAAGCTTTCTTT
CDR3 protein: CASSHQDTEAFF

D gene: -
J gene: TRBJ1-1
V gene: TRBV6-2/TRBV6-3
clone size: few
CDR3 DNA: TGTGCCAGCAGTTACTATCGACCACTATCCCCTATGAACACTGAAGCTTTCTTT
CDR3 protein: CASSYYRPLSPMNTEAFF

D gene: -
J gene: TRBJ2-5
V gene: TRBV7-3
clone size: -
CDR3 DNA: TGTGCCAGCAGCTTCCGTAGTGGGCCGGCGGAGACCCAGTACTTC
CDR3 protein: CASSFRSGPAETQYF

D gene: -
J gene: TRBJ2-1
V gene: TRBV7-3
clone size: once
CDR3 DNA: TGTGCCAGCAGCCGCCCCGAAAGCTCGAATGAGCAGTTCTTC
CDR3 protein: CASSRPESSNEQFF

D gene: TRBD2
J gene: TRBJ2-1
V gene: TRBV3-1/TRBV3-2
clone size: -
CDR3 DNA: TGTGCCAGCAGCCAGGGGACTAGGGAGCAGTTCTTC
CDR3 protein: CASSQGTREQFF

D gene: TRBD1
J gene: TRBJ1-1
V gene: TRBV9
clone size: -
CDR3 DNA: TGTGCCAGCAGTACGACGGGACAGGGGGCGGAAGCTTTCTTT
CDR3 protein: CASSTTGQGAEAFF

D gene: TRBD1
J gene: TRBJ1-5
V gene: TRBV19
clone size: -
CDR3 DNA: TGTGCCAGTAGCGAGACAGGGGGCAATCAGCCCCAGCATTTT
CDR3 protein: CASSETGGNQPQHF

D gene: -
J gene: TRBJ1-1
V gene: TRBV5-1
clone size: -
CDR3 DNA: TGCGCCAGCAGCTTGGCCGGAGGGGCCCCTGAAGCTTTCTTT
CDR3 protein: CASSLAGGAPEAFF

D gene: -
J gene: TRBJ2-7
V gene: TRBV19
clone size: -
CDR3 DNA: TGTGCCAGTAGTACCTCCGGGACATCTTTCGACTACGAGCAGTACTTC
CDR3 protein: CASSTSGTSFDYEQYF

D gene: TRBD1
J gene: TRBJ1-1
V gene: TRBV19
clone size: -
CDR3 DNA: TGTGCCAGCTCAGACCCCGGACAGGGGGGGATATTGGACACTGAAGCTTTCTTT
CDR3 protein: CASSDPGQGGILDTEAFF

D gene: TRBD1
J gene: TRBJ1-1
V gene: TRBV10-3
clone size: few
CDR3 DNA: TGTGCCATCAGTGAGTTGAGACAGGGGTCAAACACTGAAGCTTTCTTT
CDR3 protein: CAISELRQGSNTEAFF

D gene: -
J gene: TRBJ1-4
V gene: TRBV4-3
clone size: -
CDR3 DNA: TGCGCCAGCAGCCAAGAATGGCAGTCCAATGAAAAACTGTTTTTT
CDR3 protein: CASSQEWQSNEKLFF

D gene: -
J gene: TRBJ2-2
V gene: TRBV9
clone size: once
CDR3 DNA: TGTGCCAGCAGCCCCTGGGGGGATGTAGATTCCGGGGAGCTGTTTTTT
CDR3 protein: CASSPWGDVDSGELFF

D gene: -
J gene: TRBJ2-7
V gene: TRBV2
clone size: few
CDR3 DNA: TGTGCCAGCAGTGAAGCGCTTCGGGGATCCTACGAGCAGTACTTC
CDR3 protein: CASSEALRGSYEQYF

D gene: TRBD1
J gene: TRBJ1-2
V gene: TRBV6-2/TRBV6-3
clone size: once
CDR3 DNA: TGTGCCAGCAGCCAAGACAGGGTTTTTGGCTACACCTTC
CDR3 protein: CASSQDRVFGYTF

D gene: -
J gene: TRBJ2-3
V gene: TRBV4-3
clone size: few
CDR3 DNA: TGCGCCAGCAGCCAAGAGACAGTCAACACAGATACGCAGTATTTT
CDR3 protein: CASSQETVNTDTQYF

D gene: -
J gene: TRBJ2-4
V gene: TRBV11-2
clone size: -
CDR3 DNA: TGTGCCAGCAGCTTACTAGCCAAAAACATTCAGTACTTC
CDR3 protein: CASSLLAKNIQYF

D gene: -
J gene: TRBJ1-3
V gene: TRBV2
clone size: few
CDR3 DNA: TGTGCCAGCAGGGGGGGTTACTCTGGAAACACCATATATTTT
CDR3 protein: CASRGGYSGNTIYF

D gene: TRBD1
J gene: TRBJ2-7
V gene: TRBV12-5
clone size: few
CDR3 DNA: TGTGCTAGTGGTTCCGGACAGGGGACTTACGAGCAGTACTTC
CDR3 protein: CASGSGQGTYEQYF

D gene: TRBD2
J gene: TRBJ2-5
V gene: TRBV2
clone size: -
CDR3 DNA: TGTGCCAGCAGTGACCTAGCGGGGGGGCCCGGGGGGGAGACCCAGTACTTC
CDR3 protein: CASSDLAGGPGGETQYF

D gene: -
J gene: TRBJ2-1
V gene: TRBV19
clone size: -
CDR3 DNA: TGTGCCAGTAGTATTTTTGGGGGGGGCACCAATGAGCAGTTCTTC
CDR3 protein: CASSIFGGGTNEQFF